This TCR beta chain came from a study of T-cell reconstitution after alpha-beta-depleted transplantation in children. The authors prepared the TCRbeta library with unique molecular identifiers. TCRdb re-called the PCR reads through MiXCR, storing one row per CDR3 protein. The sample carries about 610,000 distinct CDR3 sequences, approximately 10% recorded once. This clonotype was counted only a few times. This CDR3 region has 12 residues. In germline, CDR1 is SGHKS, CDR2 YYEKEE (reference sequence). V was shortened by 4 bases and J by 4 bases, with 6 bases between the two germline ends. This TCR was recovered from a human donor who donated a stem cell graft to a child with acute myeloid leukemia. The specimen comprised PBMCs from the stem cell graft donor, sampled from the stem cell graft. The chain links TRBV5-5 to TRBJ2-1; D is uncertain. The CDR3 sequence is CASSVVYNEQFF. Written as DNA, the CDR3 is TGTGCCAGCAGCGTAGTTTACAATGAGCAGTTCTTC. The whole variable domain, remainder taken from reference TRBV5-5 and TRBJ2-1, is DAGVTQSPTHLIKTRGQQVTLRCSPISGHKSVSWYQQVLGQGPQFIFQYYEKEERGRGNFPDRFSARQFPNYSSELNVNALLLGDSALYLCASSVVYNEQFFGPGTRLTVL.